The 12 T cell receptor beta chains below all came from one sample that was sequenced in a study of T cell responses to AZD1222 COVID-19 vaccine. Clones were sequenced by immunoSEQ multiplex PCR, and TCRdb holds only the in-frame ones, with some missing. The sample has 95,000 to 150,000 clones; roughly 87% are singletons. The input for sequencing was peripheral blood, taken on day 0 of AZD1222 vaccination. These receptors were taken from an adult in good health.

The V call is TRBV11-2, the J call TRBJ1-3, with D hard to call. Germline V gene lookup returns CDR1 SGHAT and CDR2 FQNNGV. V lost 2 bases, J lost 1 base, and 6 bases lay in between. CDR3 length: 14 amino acids. CDR3 DNA: TGTGCCAGCAGCTTAACCGATTCTGGAAACACCATATATTTT. Protein: CASSLTDSGNTIYF.

The J gene is TRBJ1-2, the V gene TRBV21-1; the table's D call, TRBD1, was not checked against the DNA. TRBV21-1 corresponds to a pseudogene. The CDR3 is made up of 14 amino acids. The CDR3 loop is CASSKNTGVDGYTF. CDR3 DNA sequence: TGTGCCAGCAGCAAAAATACAGGGGTGGATGGCTACACCTTC.

The chain combines TRBV28 with TRBJ2-7; the D is unclear. V lost 6 bases and J 3 bases, leaving 12 bases between the germline ends. The CDR3 contains 13 residues. Germline V gene lookup returns CDR1 MDHEN and CDR2 SYDVKM. The CDR3 DNA reads TGTGCCAGCAGCTCCAGTTTTATCTACGAGCAGTACTTC. This encodes CASSSSFIYEQYF.

This clone occurred once. The chain uses TRBV7-3 and TRBJ2-3; 10 bases match TRBD2. The V segment lost 3 bases and the J segment 0 bases; nucleotides outside the gene matches: 9. The germline CDR1 and CDR2 sequences are SGHTA and FQGTGA. This CDR3 spans 18 amino acids. The DNA for the CDR3 is TGTGCCAGCAGCTTCACGGCTAGCGGGGGCTCTAGCACAGATACGCAGTATTTT. It encodes CASSFTASGGSSTDTQYF.

The V and J genes are TRBV7-9 and TRBJ2-7; perhaps TRBD2 as D (5 bases). Trimming removed 4 bases from V and 5 bases from J, with 12 bases in between. The CDR3 is 13 residues long. Per germline, CDR1 SEHNR and CDR2 FQNEAQ (reference sequence). Here the CDR3 reads CASSSEGGHEQYF. The CDR3 coding sequence is TGTGCCAGCAGCTCCGAAGGAGGCCACGAGCAGTACTTC.

The rearrangement links TRBV19 to TRBJ2-5; 11 bases are shared with TRBD1. Trimming removed 3 bases from V and 4 bases from J; junction bases left unmatched: 1. This CDR3 has 14 residues. From germline, CDR1 is LNHDA and CDR2 SQIVND (reference sequence). CDR3 coding DNA: TGTGCCAGTAGTATCGGGACAGGGGGAGAGACCCAGTACTTC. This codes for CASSIGTGGETQYF.

The gene calls are TRBV28 and TRBJ1-2; possible D gene TRBD1, 5 bases. The CDR3 length is 13 residues. In germline, CDR1 is MDHEN, CDR2 SYDVKM. V was trimmed by 5 bases and J by 4 bases, leaving 11 bases between them. The CDR3 here is CASSTGATYGYTF. The CDR3 coding sequence is TGTGCCAGCAGTACCGGGGCTACCTATGGCTACACCTTC.

The V gene is TRBV11-2, the J gene TRBJ2-3; D call uncertain. Trimming removed 3 bases at V and 8 bases at J, with 9 bases between. The germline gives CDR1 SGHAT, CDR2 FQNNGV. The CDR3 contains 12 residues. CDR3 amino acids: CASSFEGLTQYF. For the CDR3, the DNA is TGTGCCAGCAGCTTCGAAGGTCTTACGCAGTATTTT.

The V and J genes are TRBV29-1 and TRBJ2-1; D gene ambiguous. Trimming removed 4 bases from V and 10 bases from J, with 11 bases in between. Germline lookup yields CDR1 SQVTM and CDR2 ANQGSEA. This CDR3 contains 11 residues. In nucleotides, the CDR3 is TGCAGCGTTGGCAGCGAGTACGAGCAGTTCTTC. This gives the protein CSVGSEYEQFF.

CDR3 nucleotides: TGTGCCAGCAGTCCCTATGAGGGGACTAATGAAAAACTGTTTTTT. This sequence encodes CASSPYEGTNEKLFF. The chain uses TRBV28 and TRBJ1-4; TRBD1 is a possible D gene (5 bases). The V gene lost 5 bases and the J gene lost 2 bases, with 12 bases spanning the gap. Germline V gene data show CDR1 as MDHEN and CDR2 as SYDVKM. CDR3 length: 15 residues.

This clone has a handful of counts. The chain couples TRBV7-2 to TRBJ1-1, with 7 bases that match TRBD1. J lost 0 bases, V lost 6 bases, and 13 bases had no gene match. The CDR3 is made up of 17 amino acids. The germline V gene has CDR1 SGHTA and CDR2 FQGNSA. CDR3 sequence (DNA): TGTGCCAGCAGTTTTAGACAGGGTGGGGCCCTGAACACTGAAGCTTTCTTT. It specifies CASSFRQGGALNTEAFF.

J is TRBJ1-1 and V is TRBV2; D possibly corresponds to TRBD1 (6 bases). From germline, CDR1 is SNHLY and CDR2 FYNNEI. The CDR3 sequence is 13 residues long. Trimming took 6 bases from V and 5 from J, leaving 13 bases between them. The DNA for the CDR3 is TGTGCCAGCAGACCCGGAGGGGGGACTGAAGCTTTCTTT. Its protein is CASRPGGGTEAFF.